This TCR beta chain stems from a study of T cells in Graves' hyperthyroidism and ophthalmopathy. Study results and limitations: Blood also contained most expanded thyroid clonotypes above 0.001. Model predictions of ophthalmopathy came a median around 6.5 months before onset.

Germline CDR1 SGHTA, CDR2 FQGNSA. The CDR3 runs to 14 residues. Trimming pared 3 bases from V and 8 bases from J, leaving 16 bases between. Amplification of TCR beta CDR3 regions was performed using RNA transcripts as template. Researchers ran a first-round RT-PCR on the TCR CDR3 using the HTBI primer set. Via MiXCR, TCRdb re-called the multiplex PCR reads, giving one row per CDR3 protein. The table includes about 700,000 distinct CDR3 sequences, roughly 45% detected once. Diagnoses were established using clinical symptoms, serum thyroxine and TRAb, thyroid ultrasound and orbital computed tomography. This clonotype was seen a few times. Its antigen remains unidentified.

Material: peripheral blood or thyroid tissue (not recorded which). The TCR was taken from an adult man with Graves' disease, either hyperthyroidism or ophthalmopathy (not recorded which). This chain connects TRBV7-2 to TRBJ1-2; D is possibly TRBD1 (6 bases). The DNA for the CDR3 is TGTGCCAGCAGCTTGGACGTTGGCGGGGGCGGCTACACCTTC. It specifies CASSLDVGGGGYTF.